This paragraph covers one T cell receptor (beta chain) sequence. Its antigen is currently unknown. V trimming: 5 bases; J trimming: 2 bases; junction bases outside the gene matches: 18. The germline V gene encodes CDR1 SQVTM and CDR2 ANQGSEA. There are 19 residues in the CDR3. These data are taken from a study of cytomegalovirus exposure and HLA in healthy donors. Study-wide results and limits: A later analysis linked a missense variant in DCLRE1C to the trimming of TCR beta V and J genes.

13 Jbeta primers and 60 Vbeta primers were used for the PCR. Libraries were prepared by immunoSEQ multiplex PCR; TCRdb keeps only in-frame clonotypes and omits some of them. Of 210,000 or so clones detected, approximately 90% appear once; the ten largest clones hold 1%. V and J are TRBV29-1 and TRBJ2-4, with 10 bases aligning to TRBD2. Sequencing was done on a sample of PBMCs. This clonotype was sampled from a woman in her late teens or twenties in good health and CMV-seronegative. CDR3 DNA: TGCAGCGTTTCCGGGGAGTTAGCGGGAGGCGCGGGCCCCAAAAACATTCAGTACTTC. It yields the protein CSVSGELAGGAGPKNIQYF.